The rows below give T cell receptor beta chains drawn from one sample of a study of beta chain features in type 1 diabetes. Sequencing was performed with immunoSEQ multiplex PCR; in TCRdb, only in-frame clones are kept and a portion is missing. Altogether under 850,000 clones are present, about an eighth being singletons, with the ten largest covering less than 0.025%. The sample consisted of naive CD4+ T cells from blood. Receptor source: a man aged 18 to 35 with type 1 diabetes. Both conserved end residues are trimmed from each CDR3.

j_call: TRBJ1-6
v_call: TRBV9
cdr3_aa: ASSVDNPTLNSPLH

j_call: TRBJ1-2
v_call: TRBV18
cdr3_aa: ASSPRASGYT

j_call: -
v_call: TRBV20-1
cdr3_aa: SALQGNEQY

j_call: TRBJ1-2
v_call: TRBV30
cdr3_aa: AWSRGQGYGYT

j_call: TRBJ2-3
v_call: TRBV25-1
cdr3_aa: ASSGATGPNTQY

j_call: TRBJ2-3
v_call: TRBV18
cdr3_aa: ASSPPRAGGTDTQY

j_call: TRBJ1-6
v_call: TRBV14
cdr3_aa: ASSQLQGRTPLH

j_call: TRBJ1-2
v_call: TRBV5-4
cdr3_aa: ASSLVGDYGYT

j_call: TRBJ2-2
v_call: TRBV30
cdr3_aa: AWSVRLGTNTGELF

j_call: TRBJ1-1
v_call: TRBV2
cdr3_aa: ASSPGTGVSMNTEAF

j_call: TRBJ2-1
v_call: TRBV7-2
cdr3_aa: ASSPGPSYNEQF

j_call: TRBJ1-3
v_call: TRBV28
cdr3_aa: ASSLAWGASGNTIY

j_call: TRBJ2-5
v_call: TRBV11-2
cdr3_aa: ASSFASGDQETQY

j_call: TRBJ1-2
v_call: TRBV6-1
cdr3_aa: ASSDLGYGYT

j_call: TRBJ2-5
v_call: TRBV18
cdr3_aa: ASSPINQETQY

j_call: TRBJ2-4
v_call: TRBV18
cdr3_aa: ASSPDGGAEAAKNIQY

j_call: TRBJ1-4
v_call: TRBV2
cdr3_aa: ASSEKRDEKLF

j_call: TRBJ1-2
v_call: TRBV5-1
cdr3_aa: ASSSFGQSYGYT

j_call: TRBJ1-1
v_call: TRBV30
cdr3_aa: AWSVPLGTGGTEAF

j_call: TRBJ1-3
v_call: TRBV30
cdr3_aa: AWRGGQGKTGNTIY

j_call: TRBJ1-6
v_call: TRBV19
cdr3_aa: ASARWEINSPLH

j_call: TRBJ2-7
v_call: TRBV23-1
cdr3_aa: ASSHHPGNEQY

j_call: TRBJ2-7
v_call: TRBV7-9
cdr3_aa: ASSLGGGDEQY

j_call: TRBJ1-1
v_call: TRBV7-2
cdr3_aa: ASSLGVTYSTEAF

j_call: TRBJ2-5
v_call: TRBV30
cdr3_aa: AWSLFASGGPQETQY

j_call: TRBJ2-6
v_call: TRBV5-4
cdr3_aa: ASSLGSGANVLT

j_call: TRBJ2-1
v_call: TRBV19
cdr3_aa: ASVRTGGYNEQF

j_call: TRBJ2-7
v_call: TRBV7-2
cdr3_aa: ASSLVASGVYEQY

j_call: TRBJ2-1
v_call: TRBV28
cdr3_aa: ASSSGTGFRRF

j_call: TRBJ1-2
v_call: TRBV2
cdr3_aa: ASSSGGYEGYT

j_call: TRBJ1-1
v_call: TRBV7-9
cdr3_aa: ASSLNDRREAF

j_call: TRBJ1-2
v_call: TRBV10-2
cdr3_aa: ASSEQGEGGYT

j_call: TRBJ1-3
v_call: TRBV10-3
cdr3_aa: AISPGDTIY

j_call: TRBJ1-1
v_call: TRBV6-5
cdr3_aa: ASSYPPTGEGTEAF

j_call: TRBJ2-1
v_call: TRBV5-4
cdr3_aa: ASSHAPRGYNEQF

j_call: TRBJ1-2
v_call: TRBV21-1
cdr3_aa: ASSIGEDYGYT

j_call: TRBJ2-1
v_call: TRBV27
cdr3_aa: ASSSGPAMRQF

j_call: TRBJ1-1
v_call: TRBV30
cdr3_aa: AWETGMGNTEAF

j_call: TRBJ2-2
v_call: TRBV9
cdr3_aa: ASSVIGVNTGELF

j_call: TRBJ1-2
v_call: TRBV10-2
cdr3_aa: ASSQSAGMIEGYT

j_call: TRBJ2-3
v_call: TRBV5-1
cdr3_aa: ASSSSSDTQY

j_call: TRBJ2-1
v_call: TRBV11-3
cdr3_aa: ASSSGVYNEQF

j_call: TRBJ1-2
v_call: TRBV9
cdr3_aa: ASSEGSPTYGYT

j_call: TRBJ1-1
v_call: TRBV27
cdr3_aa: ASSLGPNTEAF

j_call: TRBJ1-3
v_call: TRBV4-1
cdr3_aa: ASSQDGGTGVVATIY

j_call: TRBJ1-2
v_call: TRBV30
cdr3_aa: AWSVWGTGDQHGYT

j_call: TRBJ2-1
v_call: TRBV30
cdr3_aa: AWSVGLVAQQF

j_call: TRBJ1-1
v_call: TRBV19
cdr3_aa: ASSTRQGDLANTEAF

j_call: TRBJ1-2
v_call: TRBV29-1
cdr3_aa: SVLRDRGDQNYGYT

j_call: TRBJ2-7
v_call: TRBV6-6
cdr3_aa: ASSSSGASSYEQY

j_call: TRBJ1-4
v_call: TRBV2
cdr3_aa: ASSEALATNEKLF

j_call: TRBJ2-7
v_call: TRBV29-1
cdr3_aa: SVPGGESYEQY